Following are 27 T cell receptor beta chains from one sample sequenced in a study of cytomegalovirus exposure and HLA in healthy donors. The PCR was carried out with 60 Vbeta primers and 13 Jbeta primers. Sequencing was performed with immunoSEQ multiplex PCR; in TCRdb, only in-frame clones are kept and a portion is missing. The sample gives 150,000 to 200,000 clones, 75% to 85% of which show up once; approximately 1.5% is in the top ten. Sequenced sample: PBMCs. Receptors originate from a woman aged 25 to 45 in good health and CMV-seropositive.

The rearrangement joins TRBV7-3 to TRBJ2-2, with 7 bases identical to TRBD1. Germline CDR1 reads SGHTA; CDR2 reads FQGTGA. V shed 1 base, J shed 2 bases, and the junction held 4 bases outside the gene matches. This CDR3 has 16 amino acids. CDR3 sequence: CASSLNRGINTGELFF. The CDR3 coding sequence is TGTGCCAGCAGCTTAAACAGGGGCATTAACACCGGGGAGCTGTTTTTT.

This clone has more than one count but fewer than ten. The chain employs TRBV11-3 and TRBJ2-1; TRBD1 matches at 7 bases. The germline gives CDR1 SGHNT, CDR2 YENEEA. This CDR3 region has 14 residues. Trimming removed 2 bases from V and 6 bases from J; junction bases left unmatched: 4. The CDR3 nucleotides read TGTGCCAGCAGCTTACACAGGGGCTCCAATGAGCAGTTCTTC. It codes for CASSLHRGSNEQFF.

This clone turned up a few times. The rearrangement links TRBV25-1 to TRBJ1-1, with 9 bases fitting TRBD1. The V gene end was trimmed by 7 bases and the J gene end by 0 bases; junction bases not matched to a gene: 3. The CDR3 is 14 residues long. CDR1 is MGHDK and CDR2 is SYGVNS in the germline V gene. CDR3 in amino acids: CASTGTGLNTEAFF. The CDR3 coding sequence is TGTGCCAGCACCGGGACAGGGCTGAACACTGAAGCTTTCTTT.

V and J are TRBV7-8 and TRBJ2-1; TRBD2 matches at 13 bases. Germline V gene sequence: CDR1 SGHVS, CDR2 FQNEAQ. Germline trimming cut 0 bases from V and 7 bases from J; bases unmatched to any gene: 3. The CDR3 length is 16 residues. The CDR3 nucleotides are TGTGCCAGCAGCTTAGCAGGGACTAGCGGGAAGAATGAGCAGTTCTTC. It codes for CASSLAGTSGKNEQFF.

Here the CDR3 DNA reads TGTGCCAGCAGTGACGCATCGGCGGGTACTGCTGAGCAGTTCTTC. Translating gives CASSDASAGTAEQFF. The chain couples TRBV6-4 to TRBJ2-1; tentative D call: TRBD2 (5 bases). Germline loops: CDR1 MRHNA, CDR2 SNTAGT. The V and J ends lost 2 bases and 9 bases respectively, with 17 bases between them. This CDR3 region has 15 residues.

CDR3 residues: CASSMGAMPLGETQYF. The CDR3 coding sequence is TGTGCCAGTAGTATGGGGGCAATGCCTCTAGGGGAGACCCAGTACTTC. The chain has TRBV19 and TRBJ2-5; TRBD1 is a possible D gene (6 bases). The CDR3 extends over 16 amino acids. The germline V gene has CDR1 LNHDA and CDR2 SQIVND (reference sequence). V was trimmed by 3 bases and J by 5 bases, leaving 19 bases between them.

The V call is TRBV29-1, the J call TRBJ2-3; 12 nucleotides line up with TRBD2. V dropped 8 bases and J dropped 4; count of bases not matched to a gene: 7. The CDR3 loop spans 14 amino acids. Germline assignment: CDR1 SQVTM and CDR2 ANQGSEA. DNA for the CDR3: TGCAGCTTTCTGACTAGCGGGAGCCCAGATACGCAGTATTTT. This sequence encodes CSFLTSGSPDTQYF.

V gene TRBV29-1 combines with J gene TRBJ1-4, with 7 bases matching TRBD1. The CDR3 spans 13 residues. The J segment lost 8 bases and the V segment lost 6 bases, leaving 9 bases of the junction unmatched. Germline V gene sequence: CDR1 SQVTM, CDR2 ANQGSEA. CDR3 protein: CSVATGRREKLFF. The CDR3, as DNA: TGCAGCGTAGCGACAGGGCGACGCGAAAAACTGTTTTTT.

The V and J genes are TRBV23-1 and TRBJ1-1; the D is unclear. TRBV23-1 is an open reading frame, and its role is uncertain. The CDR3 loop spans 22 amino acids. V dropped 0 bases and J dropped 3 bases, with 32 bases sitting between them. CDR3 DNA: TGCGCCAGCAGTCAATCGGGCTCCTTGGGTCACCGATGGGGAGTATTGGACACTGAAGCTTTCTTT. Translated: CASSQSGSLGHRWGVLDTEAFF.

This sequence joins TRBV28 and TRBJ2-5, with 9 bases lining up with TRBD2. This CDR3 has 15 residues. CDR1 is MDHEN and CDR2 is SYDVKM in the germline V gene. Losses at the gene ends were 2 bases for V and 5 bases for J; bases not matched to a gene: 6. The CDR3 sequence is CASSLGSGSGETQYF. The DNA of the CDR3 is TGTGCCAGCAGTTTAGGTAGCGGGAGTGGGGAGACCCAGTACTTC.

V usage is TRBV27 and J usage is TRBJ1-1; D is perhaps TRBD1 (6 bases). This CDR3 is 15 amino acids long. Germline lookup yields CDR1 MNHEY and CDR2 SMNVEV (reference sequence). V was shortened by 3 bases and J by 0 bases, with 11 bases between the two germline ends. Here the CDR3 reads CASSFLGQLNTEAFF. CDR3 nucleotide sequence: TGTGCCAGCAGTTTCCTCGGACAGCTGAACACTGAAGCTTTCTTT.

This clone was counted only a few times. V and J are TRBV25-1 and TRBJ1-2, with no clear D. Germline V gives CDR1 MGHDK, CDR2 SYGVNS. The CDR3 contains 12 residues. V dropped 4 bases and J dropped 3 bases, with 6 bases sitting between them. CDR3 DNA: TGTGCCAGCAGTGTGGCGGACTATGGCTACACCTTC. Translation gives CASSVADYGYTF.

This clone was picked up a small number of times. The V call is TRBV11-2, the J call TRBJ1-3; a possible D gene is TRBD1 (6 bases). From germline, CDR1 is SGHAT and CDR2 FQNNGV. V was pared by 3 bases and J by 0 bases, with 12 bases between. The CDR3 has 16 amino acids. The CDR3 nucleotides read TGTGCCAGCAGCTTGGACAGCTCGATCTCTGGAAACACCATATATTTT. Translated: CASSLDSSISGNTIYF.

The V gene is TRBV30, the J gene TRBJ2-1; the D is unclear. The V gene lost 0 bases and the J gene lost 5 bases, with 14 bases spanning the gap. Germline loops: CDR1 GTSNPN, CDR2 SVGIG (reference sequence). The CDR3 is 15 residues long. The CDR3 reads CAWSVTTGWHNEQFF. The CDR3 bases are TGTGCCTGGAGTGTCACGACTGGTTGGCACAATGAGCAGTTCTTC.

V is TRBV6-1 and J is TRBJ2-1; TRBD2 matches 11 bases. The length of the CDR3 is 15 residues. Germline V gene data show CDR1 as MNHNS and CDR2 as SASEGT. J gave up 8 bases and V 4 bases, and 7 bases lay outside the gene matches. The CDR3 DNA reads TGTGCCAGCAGTGTGGTAGCGGGAGGGCCTGATGAGCAGTTCTTC. This gives the protein CASSVVAGGPDEQFF.

The V gene is TRBV27, the J gene TRBJ2-3; TRBD1 aligns across 11 bases. This CDR3 is built from 15 residues. Germline values: CDR1 MNHEY, CDR2 SMNVEV (reference sequence). After removal of 4 bases from V and 5 bases from J, the junction contained 5 bases not matched to a gene. Written as DNA, the CDR3 is TGTGCCAGCAGTTCTTGGACAGGGGGCGGAGATACGCAGTATTTT. As protein: CASSSWTGGGDTQYF.

The chain uses TRBV5-8 and TRBJ1-1, with 7 bases matching TRBD1. The CDR3 runs to 13 residues. Per the germline V gene, CDR1 is SGHTS and CDR2 is YDEGEE. The ends lost 3 bases at V and 2 bases at J; junction bases unmatched: 1. In DNA, the CDR3 is TGTGCCAGCAGCTGGGACAGAAACACTGAAGCTTTCTTT. Its protein is CASSWDRNTEAFF.

The chain's CDR3 is CASSPSTGGGSYNEQFF. CDR3 nucleotide sequence: TGCGCCAGCAGCCCCTCAACCGGGGGGGGATCCTACAATGAGCAGTTCTTC. V gene TRBV5-1 combines with J gene TRBJ2-1; 8 nucleotides agree with TRBD2. Germline V lookup: CDR1 SGHRS, CDR2 YFSETQ. Losses at the gene ends were 4 bases for V and 1 base for J; bases not matched to a gene: 10. The CDR3 sequence is 17 residues long.

This clone occurred once. The chain has TRBV2 and TRBJ2-5; 8 nucleotides align to TRBD1. The CDR3 is made up of 14 amino acids. The V gene's germline CDR1 is SNHLY and CDR2 FYNNEI. With 3 bases clipped from V and 5 bases from J, the junction kept 5 bases outside the gene matches. This CDR3 is CASSDQGASETQYF. The CDR3 DNA follows: TGTGCCAGCAGTGATCAGGGGGCTAGCGAGACCCAGTACTTC.

This clone was detected once. The V call is TRBV11-2, the J call TRBJ2-1; 9 bases are shared with TRBD2. With 5 bases clipped from V and 8 bases from J, the junction kept 7 bases outside the gene matches. Per germline, CDR1 SGHAT and CDR2 FQNNGV. This CDR3 region has 14 residues. The CDR3 nucleotides read TGTGCCAGCAGCGCGGGACTAGCTGGAGATGAGCAGTTCTTC. Protein: CASSAGLAGDEQFF.

This clone occurred a few times. The CDR3 DNA reads TGTGCCAGCAGCTCCGGGACTAGCGGGAGGTGGGAGCAGTTCTTC. Its translation is CASSSGTSGRWEQFF. The rearrangement joins TRBV5-4 to TRBJ2-1, with TRBD2 matching 15 bases. J gave up 10 bases and V 3 bases, and 5 bases lay outside the gene matches. The CDR3 runs to 15 residues. CDR1 is SGHNT, CDR2 YYREEE, per germline (reference sequence).

The chain carries TRBV2 and TRBJ2-7; D gene unclear. Trimming removed 4 bases from V and 0 bases from J, with 10 bases in between. The CDR3 spans 14 residues. Germline V gene data show CDR1 as SNHLY and CDR2 as FYNNEI. In DNA, the CDR3 is TGTGCCAGCAGTGTTAGCCCCCTCTCCTACGAGCAGTACTTC. Translated, it gives CASSVSPLSYEQYF. The variable domain in full, completed from reference TRBV2 and TRBJ2-7, reads EPEVTQTPSHQVTQMGQEVILRCVPISNHLYFYWYRQILGQKVEFLVSFYNNEISEKSEIFDDQFSVERPDGSNFTLKIRSTKLEDSAMYFCASSVSPLSYEQYFGPGTRLTVT.

The chain recombines TRBV7-2 with TRBJ2-1, with 10 bases identical to TRBD1. With 8 bases clipped from V and 8 bases from J, the junction kept 12 bases outside the gene matches. CDR1 is SGHTA and CDR2 is FQGNSA in the germline V gene. CDR3 length: 15 residues. Here the CDR3 DNA reads TGTGCCAGCTCGACCGGGACAGGGGTTTTATATGAGCAGTTCTTC. Its protein product is CASSTGTGVLYEQFF. The full variable domain, completed using reference TRBV7-2 and TRBJ2-1, is GAGVSQSPSNKVTEKGKDVELRCDPISGHTALYWYRQSLGQGLEFLIYFQGNSAPDKSGLPSDRFSAERTGGSVSTLTIQRTQQEDSAVYLCASSTGTGVLYEQFFGPGTRLTVL.

The chain links TRBV11-3 to TRBJ2-1; D might be TRBD2 (6 bases). Germline V gene data show CDR1 as SGHNT and CDR2 as YENEEA. The length of the CDR3 is 15 residues. Trimming stripped 2 bases from V and 5 bases from J, with 13 bases between. CDR3 sequence reads: CASSLISGFNNEQFF. Written as DNA, the CDR3 is TGTGCCAGCAGCTTAATTAGCGGATTTAACAATGAGCAGTTCTTC.

The rearrangement joins TRBV21-1 to TRBJ2-7; no check of the table's D call, TRBD1, against the DNA was made. TRBV21-1 is deemed a pseudogene. CDR3 length: 14 amino acids. This CDR3 is CASTSGHRGYEQYF. The CDR3 region has the DNA TGTGCCAGCACCTCAGGTCACAGGGGATACGAGCAGTACTTC.

This chain links TRBV5-8 with TRBJ2-5; 8 positions match TRBD1. Germline V CDR1 and CDR2: SGHTS, YDEGEE. Germline trimming cut 4 bases from V and 1 base from J; bases unmatched to any gene: 9. The CDR3 runs 16 residues. CDR3 sequence: CASSTGQGWGQETQYF. In DNA, the CDR3 is TGTGCCAGCAGCACCGGACAGGGCTGGGGCCAAGAGACCCAGTACTTC. The variable domain in full, completed from reference TRBV5-8 and TRBJ2-5, reads EAGVTQSPTHLIKTRGQQATLRCSPISGHTSVYWYQQALGLGLQFLLWYDEGEERNRGNFPPRFSGRQFPNYSSELNVNALELEDSALYLCASSTGQGWGQETQYFGPGTRLLVL.

For the CDR3, the DNA is TGTGCCAGCAGTGGAGGTCGGAATAGCAATCAGCCCCAGCATTTT. As protein: CASSGGRNSNQPQHF. The chain has TRBV2 and TRBJ1-5; D uncertain. The CDR3 consists of 15 residues. Between the trimmed V and J ends, which lost 4 bases and 0 bases, there was a span of 10 bases. Looked up from germline, CDR1 is SNHLY and CDR2 is FYNNEI.